The 13 T cell receptor beta chains below all came from one sample that was sequenced in a study of early T cells in non-severe SARS-CoV-2 infection. TCRdb re-called the 5' RACE reads through MiXCR, storing one row per CDR3 protein. The sample records tens of thousands of distinct CDR3 sequences, approximately 12% being singletons. The sequencing input was whole blood. The origin of the receptors is an adult who was a healthcare worker with PCR-confirmed SARS-CoV-2 infection or an uninfected control (not recorded which).

The rearrangement uses TRBV5-6 and TRBJ2-3; TRBD1 matches at 7 bases. The V gene end was trimmed by 5 bases and the J gene end by 5 bases; junction bases not matched to a gene: 11. From germline, CDR1 is SGHDT and CDR2 YYEEEE. The CDR3 is 15 amino acids. CDR3 amino acids: CASSSPGTVEDTQYF. The CDR3 DNA sequence: TGTGCCAGCAGTTCTCCCGGGACAGTGGAAGATACGCAGTATTTT.

The chain employs TRBV11-2 and TRBJ2-2; D is undetermined. The CDR3 loop spans 15 amino acids. Germline CDR1 reads SGHAT; CDR2 reads FQNNGV. Trimming shortened V by 4 bases and J by 4 bases, and 13 bases separated the two germline ends. The CDR3 spells CASSYDVWSTGELFF. CDR3 nucleotide sequence: TGTGCCAGCAGCTACGACGTTTGGAGCACCGGGGAGCTGTTTTTT.

This clonotype was found a few times. This chain connects TRBV6-5 to TRBJ1-3, with D hard to call. CDR1 is MNHEY, CDR2 SVGAGI, per germline. The CDR3 is 14 residues long. The V and J ends lost 0 bases and 0 bases respectively, with 3 bases between them. The CDR3: CASSYSFSGNTIYF. CDR3 DNA sequence: TGTGCCAGCAGTTACTCATTCTCTGGAAACACCATATATTTT.

This clonotype has a handful of counts. The CDR3 nucleotides are TGTGCCAGCAGCGCCCGGGACAGGGGATATCAAGAGACCCAGTACTTC. This gives the protein CASSARDRGYQETQYF. J is TRBJ2-5 and V is TRBV9; 10 bases map to TRBD1. Germline lookup yields CDR1 SGDLS and CDR2 YYNGEE. With 3 bases clipped from V and 2 bases from J, the junction kept 7 bases outside the gene matches. This CDR3 has 16 amino acids.

This chain uses TRBV2 with TRBJ1-2, with TRBD1 identical over 9 bases. V gave up 6 bases and J gave up 4 bases; unmatched junction bases: 3. In germline, CDR1 is SNHLY, CDR2 FYNNEI. The CDR3 spans 13 residues. In DNA, the CDR3 is TGTGCCAGCAGCCGGGGACAGGGCTATGGCTACACCTTC. Its translation is CASSRGQGYGYTF.

The genes are TRBV7-9 and TRBJ2-5; D might be TRBD1 or TRBD2, each matching 5 bases. The CDR3 covers 14 residues. Germline V gene sequence: CDR1 SEHNR, CDR2 FQNEAQ (reference sequence). Trimming pared 5 bases from V and 4 bases from J, leaving 14 bases between. The chain's CDR3 is CASSGTWGSETQYF. The CDR3 DNA reads as TGTGCCAGCAGCGGCACGTGGGGGTCAGAGACCCAGTACTTC.

This clonotype has a handful of counts. The chain combines TRBV24-1 with TRBJ2-3; no clear D gene. CDR3 length: 11 residues. Trimming left V 6 bases short and J 4 bases short, with 4 bases between. The germline V gene has CDR1 KGHDR and CDR2 SFDVKD. The CDR3 region is CATSSPDTQYF. In DNA, the CDR3 is TGTGCCACCAGTTCCCCAGATACGCAGTATTTT.

This chain connects TRBV29-1 to TRBJ2-1, with D unclear. The CDR3 spans 14 residues. Looked up from germline, CDR1 is SQVTM and CDR2 is ANQGSEA. Trimming removed 4 bases at V and 0 bases at J, with 10 bases between. The CDR3 sequence is CSVARRFSYNEQFF. The CDR3 DNA is TGCAGCGTTGCTAGGCGGTTCTCCTACAATGAGCAGTTCTTC.

This clonotype was observed a few times. V and J are TRBV29-1 and TRBJ2-5; no clear D. Germline lookup yields CDR1 SQVTM and CDR2 ANQGSEA. The CDR3 length is 10 residues. V was shortened by 0 bases and J by 4 bases, with 0 bases between the two germline ends. CDR3 loop: CSVEEETQYF. CDR3 in DNA: TGCAGCGTTGAAGAAGAGACCCAGTACTTC.

This clonotype was seen many times. V usage is TRBV12-3 or TRBV12-4 and J usage is TRBJ1-5; tentative D call: TRBD1 (5 bases). The V and J ends lost 5 bases and 0 bases respectively, with 8 bases between them. The CDR3 is made up of 14 amino acids. CDR3 DNA: TGTGCCAGCAGTCCGACAGATAGCAATCAGCCCCAGCATTTT. Translation gives CASSPTDSNQPQHF.

This clonotype was seen only a few times. The chain employs TRBV4-2 and TRBJ2-2; D remains unclear. Germline CDR1 LGHNA, CDR2 YNFKEQ. V dropped 0 bases and J dropped 0 bases, with 5 bases sitting between them. The CDR3 extends over 15 amino acids. The CDR3 DNA follows: TGTGCCAGCAGCCAAGAAGGAACGAACACCGGGGAGCTGTTTTTT. Translation gives CASSQEGTNTGELFF.

J is TRBJ1-1 and V is TRBV2; D is perhaps TRBD1 (5 bases). There are 16 residues in the CDR3. V gave up 6 bases and J gave up 5 bases, with 22 bases separating them. Per germline, CDR1 SNHLY and CDR2 FYNNEI. The CDR3 coding sequence is TGTGCCAGCAGGTCTTTGGGGGGTGGTAGGAGAACTGAAGCTTTCTTT. Protein product: CASRSLGGGRRTEAFF. Variable domain in full (rest from reference TRBV2 and TRBJ1-1): EPEVTQTPSHQVTQMGQEVILRCVPISNHLYFYWYRQILGQKVEFLVSFYNNEISEKSEIFDDQFSVERPDGSNFTLKIRSTKLEDSAMYFCASRSLGGGRRTEAFFGQGTRLTVV.

This clonotype was found a few times. The gene calls are TRBV7-6 and TRBJ2-3, with D perhaps TRBD2 (5 bases). V dropped 5 bases and J dropped 8 bases, with 20 bases sitting between them. The CDR3 loop spans 15 amino acids. Germline V gene data show CDR1 as SGHVS and CDR2 as FNYEAQ. CDR3 sequence (DNA): TGTGCCAGCAGCAAAGGGAGTCTAGCATCCGTTACGCAGTATTTT. Its protein is CASSKGSLASVTQYF.